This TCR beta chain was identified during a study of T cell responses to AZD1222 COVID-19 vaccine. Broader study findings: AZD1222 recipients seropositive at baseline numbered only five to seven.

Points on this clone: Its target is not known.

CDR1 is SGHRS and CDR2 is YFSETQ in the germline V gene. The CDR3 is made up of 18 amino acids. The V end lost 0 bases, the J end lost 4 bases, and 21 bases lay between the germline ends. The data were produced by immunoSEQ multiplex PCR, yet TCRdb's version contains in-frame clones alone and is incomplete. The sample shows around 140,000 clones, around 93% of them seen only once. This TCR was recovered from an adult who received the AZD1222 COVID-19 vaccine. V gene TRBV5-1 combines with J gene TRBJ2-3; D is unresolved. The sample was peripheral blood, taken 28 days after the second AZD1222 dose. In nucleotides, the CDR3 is TGCGCCAGCAGCTTGGCCCCGACGGAGACCCTCGTCTCAGATACGCAGTATTTT. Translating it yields CASSLAPTETLVSDTQYF.